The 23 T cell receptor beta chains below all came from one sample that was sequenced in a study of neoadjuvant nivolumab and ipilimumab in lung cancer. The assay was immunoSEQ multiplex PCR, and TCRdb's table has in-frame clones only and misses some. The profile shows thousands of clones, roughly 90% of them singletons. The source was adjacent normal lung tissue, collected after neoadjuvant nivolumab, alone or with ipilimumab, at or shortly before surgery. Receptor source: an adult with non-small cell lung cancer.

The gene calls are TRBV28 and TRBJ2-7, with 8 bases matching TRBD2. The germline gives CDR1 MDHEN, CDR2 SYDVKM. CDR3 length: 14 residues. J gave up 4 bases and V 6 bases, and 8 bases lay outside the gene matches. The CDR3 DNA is TGTGCCAGCAGGTCAGCGGGAGATTGGTACGAGCAGTACTTC. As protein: CASRSAGDWYEQYF.

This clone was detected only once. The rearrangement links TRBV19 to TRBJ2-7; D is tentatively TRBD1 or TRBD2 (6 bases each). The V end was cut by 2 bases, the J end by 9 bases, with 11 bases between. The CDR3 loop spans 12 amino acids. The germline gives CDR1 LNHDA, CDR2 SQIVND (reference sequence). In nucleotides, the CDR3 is TGTGCCAGTAGTATAAGGGGGGAACGGCAGTACTTC. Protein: CASSIRGERQYF.

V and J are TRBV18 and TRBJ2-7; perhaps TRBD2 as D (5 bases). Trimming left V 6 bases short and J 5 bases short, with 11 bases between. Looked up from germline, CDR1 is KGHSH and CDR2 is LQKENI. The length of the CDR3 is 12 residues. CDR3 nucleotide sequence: TGTGCCAGCTCTCTGACCGGGGACGAGCAGTACTTC. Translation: CASSLTGDEQYF.

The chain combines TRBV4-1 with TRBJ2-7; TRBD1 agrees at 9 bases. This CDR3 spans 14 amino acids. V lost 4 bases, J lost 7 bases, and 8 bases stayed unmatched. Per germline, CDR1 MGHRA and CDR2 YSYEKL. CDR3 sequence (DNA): TGCGCCAGCAGCCTCGCGACAGGGGGGTGGGAGCAGTACTTC. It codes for CASSLATGGWEQYF.

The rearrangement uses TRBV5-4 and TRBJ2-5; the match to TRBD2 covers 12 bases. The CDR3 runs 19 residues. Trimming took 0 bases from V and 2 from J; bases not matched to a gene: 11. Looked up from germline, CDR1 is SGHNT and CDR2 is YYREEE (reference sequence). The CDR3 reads CASSLGLAGAGGSQETQYF. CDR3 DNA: TGTGCCAGCAGCTTGGGACTAGCGGGAGCAGGAGGGAGTCAAGAGACCCAGTACTTC.

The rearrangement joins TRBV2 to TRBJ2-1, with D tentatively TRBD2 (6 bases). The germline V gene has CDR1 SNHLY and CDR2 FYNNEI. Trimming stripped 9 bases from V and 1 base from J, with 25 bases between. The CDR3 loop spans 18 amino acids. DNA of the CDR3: TGTGCCAGTAAGGTCATCAGGGCTAGCGCCCTTTCCTACAATGAGCAGTTCTTC. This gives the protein CASKVIRASALSYNEQFF.

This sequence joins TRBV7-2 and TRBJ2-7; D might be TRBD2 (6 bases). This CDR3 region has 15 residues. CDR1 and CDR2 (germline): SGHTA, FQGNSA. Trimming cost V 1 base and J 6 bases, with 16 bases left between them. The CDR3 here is CASSLDPGSTLEQYF. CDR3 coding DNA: TGTGCCAGCAGCTTAGATCCCGGGAGCACCCTCGAGCAGTACTTC.

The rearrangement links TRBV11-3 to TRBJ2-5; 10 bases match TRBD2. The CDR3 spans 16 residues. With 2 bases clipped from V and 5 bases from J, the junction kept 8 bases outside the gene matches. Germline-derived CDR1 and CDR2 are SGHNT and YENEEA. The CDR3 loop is CASSLRASGSLETQYF. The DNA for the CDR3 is TGTGCCAGCAGCTTACGAGCTAGCGGGAGTTTGGAGACCCAGTACTTC.

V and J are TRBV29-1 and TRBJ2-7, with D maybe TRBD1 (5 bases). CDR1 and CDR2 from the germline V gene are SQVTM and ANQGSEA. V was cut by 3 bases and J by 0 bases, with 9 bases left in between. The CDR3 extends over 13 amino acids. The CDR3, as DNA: TGCAGCGTTGAGGGGCTCAGCTCCTACGAGCAGTACTTC. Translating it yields CSVEGLSSYEQYF.

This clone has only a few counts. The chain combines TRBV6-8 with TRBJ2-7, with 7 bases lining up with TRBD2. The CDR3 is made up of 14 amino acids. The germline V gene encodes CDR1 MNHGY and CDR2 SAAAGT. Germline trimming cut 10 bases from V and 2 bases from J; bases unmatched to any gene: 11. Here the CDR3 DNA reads TGTGCCAACCCTTGGGAGGGATCCCCCTACGAGCAGTACTTC. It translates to CANPWEGSPYEQYF.

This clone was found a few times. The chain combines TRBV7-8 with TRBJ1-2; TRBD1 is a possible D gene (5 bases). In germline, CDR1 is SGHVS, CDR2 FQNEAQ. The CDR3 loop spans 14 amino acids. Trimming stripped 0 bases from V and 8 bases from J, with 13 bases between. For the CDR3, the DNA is TGTGCCAGCAGCTTAGCGAAAGGGCAGGGAGGCTACACCTTC. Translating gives CASSLAKGQGGYTF. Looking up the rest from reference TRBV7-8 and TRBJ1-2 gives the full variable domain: GAGVSQSPRYKVAKRGQDVALRCDPISGHVSLFWYQQALGQGPEFLTYFQNEAQLDKSGLPSDRFFAERPEGSVSTLKIQRTQQEDSAVYLCASSLAKGQGGYTFGSGTRLTVV.

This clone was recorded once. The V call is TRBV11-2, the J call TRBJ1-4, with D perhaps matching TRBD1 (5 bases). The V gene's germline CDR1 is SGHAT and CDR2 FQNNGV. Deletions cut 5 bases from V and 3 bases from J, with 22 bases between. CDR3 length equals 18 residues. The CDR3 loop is CASSPHNLIREPNEKLFF. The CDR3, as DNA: TGTGCCAGCAGCCCGCATAACCTCATCAGGGAACCTAATGAAAAACTGTTTTTT.

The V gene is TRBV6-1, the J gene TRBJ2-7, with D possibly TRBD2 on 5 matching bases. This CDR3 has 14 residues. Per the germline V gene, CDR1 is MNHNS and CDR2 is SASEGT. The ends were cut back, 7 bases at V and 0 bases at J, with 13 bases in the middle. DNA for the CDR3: TGTGCCAGCAAATCCGAGCGGAGCTCCTACGAGCAGTACTTC. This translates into CASKSERSSYEQYF.

The CDR3 sequence: CSVSGYYGYTF. CDR3 DNA sequence: TGCAGCGTATCAGGGTACTATGGCTACACCTTC. The chain carries TRBV29-1 and TRBJ1-2; D is possibly TRBD1 (5 bases). Trimming shortened V by 6 bases and J by 3 bases, and 8 bases separated the two germline ends. From germline, CDR1 is SQVTM and CDR2 ANQGSEA. The CDR3 is made up of 11 amino acids.

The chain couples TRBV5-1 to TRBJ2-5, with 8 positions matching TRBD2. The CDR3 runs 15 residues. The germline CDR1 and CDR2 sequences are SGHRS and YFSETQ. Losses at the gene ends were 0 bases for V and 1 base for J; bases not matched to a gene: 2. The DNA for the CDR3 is TGCGCCAGCAGCTTGGACGGGAGGGCCCAAGAGACCCAGTACTTC. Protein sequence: CASSLDGRAQETQYF.

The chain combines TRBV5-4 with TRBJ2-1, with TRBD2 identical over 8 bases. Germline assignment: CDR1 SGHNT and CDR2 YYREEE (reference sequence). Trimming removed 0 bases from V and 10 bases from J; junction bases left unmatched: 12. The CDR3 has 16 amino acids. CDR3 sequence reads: CASSLERETATREQFF. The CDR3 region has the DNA TGTGCCAGCAGCTTGGAGCGGGAGACCGCTACTCGGGAGCAGTTCTTC. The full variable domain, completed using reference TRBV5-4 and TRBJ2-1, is ETGVTQSPTHLIKTRGQQVTLRCSSQSGHNTVSWYQQALGQGPQFIFQYYREEENGRGNFPPRFSGLQFPNYSSELNVNALELDDSALYLCASSLERETATREQFFGPGTRLTVL.

CDR3 region: CASSEFNTGELFF. In nucleotides, the CDR3 is TGCGCCAGCAGTGAGTTCAACACCGGGGAGCTGTTTTTT. The V call is TRBV10-2, the J call TRBJ2-2; D gene uncertain. In germline, CDR1 is WSHSY, CDR2 SAAADI. With 1 base removed from V and 2 bases from J, the gap between germline ends came to 2 bases. The CDR3 sequence is 13 residues long.

CDR3 protein: CASSQGQGYGYTF. As DNA, the CDR3 is TGCGCCAGCAGCCAGGGACAGGGCTATGGCTACACCTTC. The V gene is TRBV10-1, the J gene TRBJ1-2; 9 bases align to TRBD1. CDR1 is WNHNN, CDR2 SYGVQD, per germline (reference sequence). This CDR3 has 13 residues. V lost 6 bases and J lost 4; bases outside the gene matches: 3.

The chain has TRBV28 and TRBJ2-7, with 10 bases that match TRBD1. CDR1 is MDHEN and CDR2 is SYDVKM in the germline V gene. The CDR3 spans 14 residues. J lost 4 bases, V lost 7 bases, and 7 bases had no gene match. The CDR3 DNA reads TGTGCCAGCACCTCAGGGGGACAGGGGTACGAGCAGTACTTC. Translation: CASTSGGQGYEQYF.

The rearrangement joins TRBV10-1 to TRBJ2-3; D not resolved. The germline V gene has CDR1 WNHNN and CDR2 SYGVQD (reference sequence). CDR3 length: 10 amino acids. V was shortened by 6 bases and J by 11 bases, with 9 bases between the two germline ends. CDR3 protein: CASRPWRQYF. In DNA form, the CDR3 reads TGCGCCAGCAGGCCGTGGAGGCAGTATTTT.

CDR3 nucleotides: TGCGCCAGCAGCCATGCTAACCGGGACACCTACAATGAGCAGTTCTTC. This encodes CASSHANRDTYNEQFF. V and J are TRBV4-1 and TRBJ2-1; possible D gene TRBD1, 6 bases. V was cut by 3 bases and J by 2 bases, with 14 bases left in between. The CDR3 runs 16 residues. Germline V gene lookup returns CDR1 MGHRA and CDR2 YSYEKL.

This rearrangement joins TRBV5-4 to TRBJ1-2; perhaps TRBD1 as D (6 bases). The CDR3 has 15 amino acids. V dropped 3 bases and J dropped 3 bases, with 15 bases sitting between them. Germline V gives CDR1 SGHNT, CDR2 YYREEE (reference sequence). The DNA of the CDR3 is TGTGCCAGCAGCTCCTCCGAGGACAGATACTATGGCTACACCTTC. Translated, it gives CASSSSEDRYYGYTF.

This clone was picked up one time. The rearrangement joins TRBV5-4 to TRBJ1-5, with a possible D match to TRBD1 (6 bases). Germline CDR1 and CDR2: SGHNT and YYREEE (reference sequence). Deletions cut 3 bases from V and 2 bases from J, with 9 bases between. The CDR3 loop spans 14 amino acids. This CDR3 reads CASSYRQGNQPQHF. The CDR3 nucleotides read TGTGCCAGCAGCTACAGACAGGGCAATCAGCCCCAGCATTTT.